This T cell receptor beta chain emerged from a study of T cell responses to AZD1222 COVID-19 vaccine. V shed 2 bases and J shed 10 bases, with 11 bases lying between them. The CDR3 length is 13 residues. The germline V gene encodes CDR1 SEHNR and CDR2 FQNEAQ (reference sequence). Only in-frame clones appear in the TCRdb table, and some are missing; sequencing was by immunoSEQ multiplex PCR. The table shows about 110,000 clones, with 70% to 90% occurring only once. The clonotype was recovered from an adult who received the AZD1222 COVID-19 vaccine. The specimen was peripheral blood, collected 28 days after the second AZD1222 dose. The chain uses TRBV7-9 and TRBJ2-2; D gene uncertain. Here the CDR3 reads CASSLPPGVELFF. CDR3 in DNA: TGTGCCAGCAGCTTACCCCCAGGAGTGGAGCTGTTTTTT.